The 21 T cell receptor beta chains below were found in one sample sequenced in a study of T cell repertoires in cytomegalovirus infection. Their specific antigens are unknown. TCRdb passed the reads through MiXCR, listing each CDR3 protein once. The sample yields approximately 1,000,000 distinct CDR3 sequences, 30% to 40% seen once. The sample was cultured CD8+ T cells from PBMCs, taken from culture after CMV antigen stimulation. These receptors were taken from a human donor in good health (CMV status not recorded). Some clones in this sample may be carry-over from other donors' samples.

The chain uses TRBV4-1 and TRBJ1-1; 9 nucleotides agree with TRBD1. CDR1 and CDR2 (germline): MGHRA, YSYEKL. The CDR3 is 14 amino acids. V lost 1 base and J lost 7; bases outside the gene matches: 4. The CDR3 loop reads CASSQGTDRGEAFF. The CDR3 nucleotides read TGCGCCAGCAGCCAAGGCACGGACAGGGGTGAAGCTTTCTTT.

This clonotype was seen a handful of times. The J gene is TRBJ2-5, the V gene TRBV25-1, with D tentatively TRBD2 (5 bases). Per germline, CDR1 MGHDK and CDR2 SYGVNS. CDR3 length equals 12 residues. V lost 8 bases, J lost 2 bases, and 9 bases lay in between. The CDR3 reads CASHGVQETQYF. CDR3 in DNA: TGTGCCAGCCACGGGGTTCAAGAGACCCAGTACTTC.

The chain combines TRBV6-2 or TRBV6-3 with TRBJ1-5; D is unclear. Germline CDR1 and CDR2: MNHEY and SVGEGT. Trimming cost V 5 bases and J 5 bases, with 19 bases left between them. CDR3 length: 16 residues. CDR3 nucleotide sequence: TGTGCCAGCAGTAACCCCGGACGCAACTTTTATCAGCCCCAGCATTTT. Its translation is CASSNPGRNFYQPQHF.

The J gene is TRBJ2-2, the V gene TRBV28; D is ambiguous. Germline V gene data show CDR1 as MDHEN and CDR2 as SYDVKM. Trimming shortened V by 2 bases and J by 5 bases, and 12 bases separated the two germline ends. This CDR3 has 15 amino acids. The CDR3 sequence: CASSLVDSPTGELFF. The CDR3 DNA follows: TGTGCCAGCAGTTTAGTAGACTCTCCGACCGGGGAGCTGTTTTTT.

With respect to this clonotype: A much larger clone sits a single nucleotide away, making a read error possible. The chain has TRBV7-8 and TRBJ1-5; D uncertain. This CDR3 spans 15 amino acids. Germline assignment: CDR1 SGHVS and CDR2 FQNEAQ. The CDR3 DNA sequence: TGTGTCAGCAGCCCAATAGGGAAACGGTCTCAGCCCCAGCATTTT. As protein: CVSSPIGKRSQPQHF.

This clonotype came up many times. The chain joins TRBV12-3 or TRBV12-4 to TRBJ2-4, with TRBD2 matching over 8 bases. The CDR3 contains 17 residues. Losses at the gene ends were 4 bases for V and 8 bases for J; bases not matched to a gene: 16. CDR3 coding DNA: TGTGCCAGCAGTTCTCGGGAGGGCACTAGGGAAAGGGACATTCAGTACTTC. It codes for CASSSREGTRERDIQYF.

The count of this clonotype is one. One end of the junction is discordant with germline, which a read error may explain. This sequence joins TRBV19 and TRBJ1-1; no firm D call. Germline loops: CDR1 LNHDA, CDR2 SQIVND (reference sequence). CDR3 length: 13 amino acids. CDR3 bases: TGTGCCAGTACTACTGAGGTATGGACTGAATCTTTCTTT. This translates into CASTTEVWTESFF.

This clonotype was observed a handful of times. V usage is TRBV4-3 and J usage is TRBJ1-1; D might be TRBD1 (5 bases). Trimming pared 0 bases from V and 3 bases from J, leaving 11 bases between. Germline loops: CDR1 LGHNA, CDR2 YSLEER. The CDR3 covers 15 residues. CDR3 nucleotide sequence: TGCGCCAGCAGCCAAGATAAGGGGTTCGACACTGAAGCTTTCTTT. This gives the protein CASSQDKGFDTEAFF.

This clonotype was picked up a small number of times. The CDR3 nucleotides are TGTGCCAGCAGCTTACCTACCACCTCCATAGTCACGCACTATGGCTACACCTTC. This codes for CASSLPTTSIVTHYGYTF. The chain has TRBV7-9 and TRBJ1-2; D remains ambiguous. The CDR3 consists of 18 residues. V was shortened by 2 bases and J by 3 bases, with 22 bases between the two germline ends. Germline CDR1 and CDR2: SEHNR and FQNEAQ (reference sequence).

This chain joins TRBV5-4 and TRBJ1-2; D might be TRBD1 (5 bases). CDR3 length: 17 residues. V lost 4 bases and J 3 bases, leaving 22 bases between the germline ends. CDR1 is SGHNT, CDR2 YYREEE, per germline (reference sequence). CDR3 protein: CASSGRRARGEDYGYTF. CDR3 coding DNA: TGTGCCAGCAGCGGAAGGCGCGCGCGGGGGGAGGACTATGGCTACACCTTC.

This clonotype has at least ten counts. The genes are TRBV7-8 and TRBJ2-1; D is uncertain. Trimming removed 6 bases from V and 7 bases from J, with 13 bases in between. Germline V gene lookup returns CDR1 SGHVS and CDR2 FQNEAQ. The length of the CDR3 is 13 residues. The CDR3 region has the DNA TGTGCCAGCAGAAGCCAACCGAATAATGAGCAGTTCTTC. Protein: CASRSQPNNEQFF.

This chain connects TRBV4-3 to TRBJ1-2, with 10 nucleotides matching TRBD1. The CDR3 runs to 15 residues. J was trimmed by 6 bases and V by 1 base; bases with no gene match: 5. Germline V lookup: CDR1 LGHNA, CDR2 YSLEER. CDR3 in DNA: TGCGCCAGCAGCCAAGTTTTGGACAGGGGGAATGGCTACACCTTC. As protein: CASSQVLDRGNGYTF.

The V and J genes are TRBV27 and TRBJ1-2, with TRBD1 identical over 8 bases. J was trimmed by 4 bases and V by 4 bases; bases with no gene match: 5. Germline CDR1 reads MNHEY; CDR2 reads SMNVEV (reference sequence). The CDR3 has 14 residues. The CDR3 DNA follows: TGTGCCAGCAGTTCCTTCGACAGGGGCTATGGCTACACCTTC. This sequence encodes CASSSFDRGYGYTF.

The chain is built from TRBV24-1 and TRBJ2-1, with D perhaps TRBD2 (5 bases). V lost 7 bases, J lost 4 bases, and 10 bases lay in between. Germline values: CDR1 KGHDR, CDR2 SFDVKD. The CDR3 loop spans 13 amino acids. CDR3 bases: TGTGCCACCAGCGACTACACTTACAATGAGCAGTTCTTC. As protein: CATSDYTYNEQFF.

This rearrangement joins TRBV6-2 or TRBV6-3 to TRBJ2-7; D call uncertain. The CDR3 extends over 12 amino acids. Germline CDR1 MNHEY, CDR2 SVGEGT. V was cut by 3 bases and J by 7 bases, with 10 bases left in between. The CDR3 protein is CASSYSLGEQYV. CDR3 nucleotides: TGTGCCAGCAGTTATTCCTTAGGGGAGCAGTACGTC.

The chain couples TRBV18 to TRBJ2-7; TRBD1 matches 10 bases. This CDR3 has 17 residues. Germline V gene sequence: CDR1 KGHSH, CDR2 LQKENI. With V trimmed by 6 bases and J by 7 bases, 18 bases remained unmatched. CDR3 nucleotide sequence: TGTGCCAGCTCGCCTACCGGGACAGGGGACCTCTTCCATGAGCAGTACTTC. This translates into CASSPTGTGDLFHEQYF.

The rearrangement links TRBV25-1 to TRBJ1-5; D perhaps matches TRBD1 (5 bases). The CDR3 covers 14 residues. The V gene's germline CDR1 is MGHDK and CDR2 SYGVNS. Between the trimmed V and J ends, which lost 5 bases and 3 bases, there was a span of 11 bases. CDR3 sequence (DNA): TGTGCCAGCAGTAACCAGGGTCCCAATCAGCCCCAGCATTTT. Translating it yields CASSNQGPNQPQHF.

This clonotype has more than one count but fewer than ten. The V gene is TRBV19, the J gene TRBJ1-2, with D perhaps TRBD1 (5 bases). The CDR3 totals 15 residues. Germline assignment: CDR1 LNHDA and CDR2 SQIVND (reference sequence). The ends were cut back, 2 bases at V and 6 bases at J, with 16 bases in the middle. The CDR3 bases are TGTGCCAGTAGTATAAGGGACGGACGTAGCGATGGCTACACCTTC. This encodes CASSIRDGRSDGYTF.

CDR3 residues: CASSDWGQSNTETDTQYF. In DNA, the CDR3 is TGTGCCAGCAGTGACTGGGGCCAGAGTAACACGGAAACAGATACGCAGTATTTT. V and J are TRBV25-1 and TRBJ2-3; possibly TRBD1 for D (5 bases). This CDR3 has 18 amino acids. V lost 3 bases and J 3 bases, leaving 22 bases between the germline ends. CDR1 is MGHDK, CDR2 SYGVNS, per germline.

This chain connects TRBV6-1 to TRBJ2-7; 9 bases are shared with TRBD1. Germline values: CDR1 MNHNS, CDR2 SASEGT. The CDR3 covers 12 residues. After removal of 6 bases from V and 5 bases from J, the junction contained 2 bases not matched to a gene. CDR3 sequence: CASSWDRDEQYV. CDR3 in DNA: TGTGCCAGCAGCTGGGACAGGGACGAGCAGTACGTC.

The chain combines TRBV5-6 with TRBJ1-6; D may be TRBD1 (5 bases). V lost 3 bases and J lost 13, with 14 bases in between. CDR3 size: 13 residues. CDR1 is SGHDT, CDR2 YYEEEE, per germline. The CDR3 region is CASSSGTGAPLHF. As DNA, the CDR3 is TGTGCCAGCAGCTCCGGGACGGGCGCGCCCCTCCACTTT.